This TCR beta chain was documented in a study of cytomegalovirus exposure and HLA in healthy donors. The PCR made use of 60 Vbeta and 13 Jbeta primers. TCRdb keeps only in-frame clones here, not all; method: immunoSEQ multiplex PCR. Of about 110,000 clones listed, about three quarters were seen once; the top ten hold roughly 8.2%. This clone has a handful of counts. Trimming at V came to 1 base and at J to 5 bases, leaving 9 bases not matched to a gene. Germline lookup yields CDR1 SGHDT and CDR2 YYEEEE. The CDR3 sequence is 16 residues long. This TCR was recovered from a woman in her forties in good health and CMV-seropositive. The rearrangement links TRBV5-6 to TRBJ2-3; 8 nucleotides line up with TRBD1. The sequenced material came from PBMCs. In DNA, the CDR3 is TGTGCCAGCAGCTTGCTCGGGCAGGGGGCGGTAGATACGCAGTATTTT. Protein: CASSLLGQGAVDTQYF.